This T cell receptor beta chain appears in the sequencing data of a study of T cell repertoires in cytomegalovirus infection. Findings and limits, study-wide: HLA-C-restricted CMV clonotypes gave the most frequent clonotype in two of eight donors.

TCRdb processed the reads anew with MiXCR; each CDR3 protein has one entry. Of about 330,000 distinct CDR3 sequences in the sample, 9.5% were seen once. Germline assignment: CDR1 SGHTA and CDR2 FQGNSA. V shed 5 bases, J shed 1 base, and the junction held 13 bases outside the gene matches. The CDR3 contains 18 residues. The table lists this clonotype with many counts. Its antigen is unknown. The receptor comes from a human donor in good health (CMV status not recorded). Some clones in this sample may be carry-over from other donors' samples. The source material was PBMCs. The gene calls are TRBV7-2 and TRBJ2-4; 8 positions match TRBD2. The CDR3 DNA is TGTGCCAGCAGCCCCCGTCCGGGAGGGGGAGCGGCCAAAAACATTCAGTACTTC. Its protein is CASSPRPGGGAAKNIQYF.